The 6 T cell receptor beta chains below come from one sample, sequenced in a study of graft-versus-host responses after intestinal transplantation. Here immunoSEQ multiplex PCR was the method, and the copy in TCRdb shows in-frame clones only, minus some. In the table there are around 37,000 clones, about four fifths of which are singletons. Here the sequenced sample was PBMCs, taken about 38 months after transplant. These receptors were obtained from a human patient who received an intestinal transplant, so some T cells may come from the graft donor.

V is TRBV2 and J is TRBJ2-5, with 7 bases lining up with TRBD1. CDR1 and CDR2 (germline): SNHLY, FYNNEI. This CDR3 is built from 13 residues. V shed 4 bases, J shed 3 bases, and the junction held 2 bases outside the gene matches. CDR3 sequence reads: CASSATGEETQYF. Written as DNA, the CDR3 is TGTGCCAGCAGTGCCACAGGGGAAGAGACCCAGTACTTC.

J is TRBJ2-3 and V is TRBV5-1, with 10 positions matching TRBD1. Germline-derived CDR1 and CDR2 are SGHRS and YFSETQ. The V and J ends lost 4 bases and 6 bases, in that order; junction bases with no gene match: 5. The CDR3 sequence is 14 residues long. The CDR3 sequence is CASSPGQGRDTQYF. The CDR3 DNA reads TGCGCCAGCAGCCCGGGACAGGGGAGGGATACGCAGTATTTT.

This chain links TRBV7-3 with TRBJ2-1, with 8 bases identical to TRBD2. Germline V gives CDR1 SGHTA, CDR2 FQGTGA. The trim removed 4 bases at V and 7 bases at J, leaving 12 bases unmatched. The CDR3 has 16 amino acids. CDR3 region: CASSSGGREVGNEQFF. As DNA, the CDR3 is TGTGCCAGCAGCTCCGGAGGGCGGGAGGTGGGGAATGAGCAGTTCTTC.

The genes are TRBV1 and TRBJ2-7. TRBV1 is marked as a pseudogene. The CDR3 totals 13 residues. CDR3 sequence reads: CTRVSWVFYEQYF. The CDR3 DNA reads as TGCACCAGAGTATCATGGGTCTTCTACGAGCAGTACTTC.

This chain connects TRBV7-3 to TRBJ2-1; TRBD1 aligns across 9 bases. Germline trimming cut 2 bases from V and 3 bases from J; bases unmatched to any gene: 2. The germline V gene has CDR1 SGHTA and CDR2 FQGTGA. This CDR3 comprises 15 residues. Written as DNA, the CDR3 is TGTGCCAGCAGCTTAGGGACAGGGAACTACAATGAGCAGTTCTTC. This gives the protein CASSLGTGNYNEQFF.

J is TRBJ2-1 and V is TRBV28, with unresolved D. V was clipped by 3 bases and J by 6 bases, with 6 bases between them. The CDR3 length is 12 residues. The germline V gene has CDR1 MDHEN and CDR2 SYDVKM. The CDR3 nucleotides read TGTGCCAGCAGTTTTGCCCCCAATGAGCAGTTCTTC. Residues: CASSFAPNEQFF. The variable domain in full, completed from reference TRBV28 and TRBJ2-1, reads DVKVTQSSRYLVKRTGEKVFLECVQDMDHENMFWYRQDPGLGLRLIYFSYDVKMKEKGDIPEGYSVSREKKERFSLILESASTNQTSMYLCASSFAPNEQFFGPGTRLTVL.